Below, 14 T cell receptor beta chains from the same sample are listed, as sequenced in a study of CD8+ T cells in alopecia areata. The treatment here: oral pan-JAK inhibitor, 5-10 mg twice daily. cDNA prepared by RNA extraction and subsequent reverse transcription served as the template for sequencing. Sequencing used immunoSEQ multiplex PCR; TCRdb keeps in-frame clones, though not all of them. The sample lists about 210,000 clones, around 66% occurring once. Sequenced material: CD4+ T cells sorted from blood, taken at week 44, from a patient treated with tofacitinib. These receptors came from a human donor with alopecia areata.

This clone has just one count. The chain is built from TRBV5-1 and TRBJ2-7, with 10 bases lining up with TRBD1. V was pared by 1 base and J by 5 bases, with 3 bases of the junction left unmatched. This CDR3 spans 14 amino acids. The germline CDR1 and CDR2 sequences are SGHRS and YFSETQ. CDR3 in DNA: TGCGCCAGCAGCTTGCGACAGGGGGCGGACGAGCAGTACTTC. Protein sequence: CASSLRQGADEQYF. The full variable domain, in which reference TRBV5-1 and TRBJ2-7 provide the parts outside the CDR3, is KAGVTQTPRYLIKTRGQQVTLSCSPISGHRSVSWYQQTPGQGLQFLFEYFSETQRNKGNFPGRFSGRQFSNSRSEMNVSTLELGDSALYLCASSLRQGADEQYFGPGTRLTVT.

The rearrangement links TRBV7-2 to TRBJ2-3; 7 bases map to TRBD1. Germline CDR1 SGHTA, CDR2 FQGNSA. This CDR3 has 14 amino acids. J gave up 1 base and V 5 bases, and 3 bases lay outside the gene matches. The CDR3 loop is CASSQQGGTDTQYF. CDR3 DNA sequence: TGTGCCAGCAGCCAGCAGGGGGGCACAGATACGCAGTATTTT. Full variable domain (rest looked up from reference TRBV7-2 and TRBJ2-3): GAGVSQSPSNKVTEKGKDVELRCDPISGHTALYWYRQSLGQGLEFLIYFQGNSAPDKSGLPSDRFSAERTGGSVSTLTIQRTQQEDSAVYLCASSQQGGTDTQYFGPGTRLTVL.

With regard to this clone: A junction boundary mismatches the germline segment, possibly from a read error. The J gene is TRBJ1-2, the V gene TRBV29-1, with D possibly being TRBD1 (5 bases). CDR3 length: 11 amino acids. CDR1 and CDR2 from the germline V gene are SQVTM and ANQGSEA. The CDR3 nucleotides are TGCAGCATTGAATGGGGGAACGGCTACACCTTC. It translates to CSIEWGNGYTF.

This chain joins TRBV7-3 and TRBJ2-1, with D maybe TRBD2 (7 bases). Deletions cut 5 bases from V and 6 bases from J, with 20 bases between. Germline V lookup: CDR1 SGHTA, CDR2 FQGTGA. The CDR3 has 16 residues. CDR3 residues: CASSPQPRGGPNEQFF. Written as DNA, the CDR3 is TGTGCCAGCAGCCCCCAGCCAAGGGGGGGACCCAATGAGCAGTTCTTC.

This chain joins TRBV7-8 and TRBJ2-7; D is possibly TRBD1 (6 bases). V was pared by 0 bases and J by 0 bases, with 18 bases between. The CDR3 contains 18 residues. Germline lookup yields CDR1 SGHVS and CDR2 FQNEAQ. This CDR3 is CASSLAHGAGASSYEQYF. The CDR3 DNA reads TGTGCCAGCAGCTTAGCGCACGGTGCAGGGGCAAGCTCCTACGAGCAGTACTTC.

This clone came up once. The V call is TRBV9, the J call TRBJ2-3, with D perhaps given as TRBD1 or TRBD2 (5 bases each). With 4 bases removed from V and 4 bases from J, the gap between germline ends came to 22 bases. The CDR3 loop spans 17 amino acids. Germline V lookup: CDR1 SGDLS, CDR2 YYNGEE. This CDR3 reads CASSSSPRGIPPDTQYF. CDR3 DNA sequence: TGTGCCAGCAGCTCATCTCCTCGGGGCATTCCCCCAGATACGCAGTATTTT.

This chain links TRBV15 with TRBJ1-5, with a tentative D call TRBD1 (6 bases). CDR1 is LNHNV and CDR2 is YYDKDF in the germline V gene (reference sequence). The length of the CDR3 is 14 residues. Trimming left V 5 bases short and J 2 bases short, with 10 bases between. CDR3 loop: CATSPRGGNQPQHF. CDR3 DNA: TGTGCCACCAGCCCCAGGGGTGGCAATCAGCCCCAGCATTTT. Full variable domain (rest looked up from reference TRBV15 and TRBJ1-5): DAMVIQNPRYQVTQFGKPVTLSCSQTLNHNVMYWYQQKSSQAPKLLFHYYDKDFNNEADTPDNFQSRRPNTSFCFLDIRSPGLGDTAMYLCATSPRGGNQPQHFGDGTRLSIL.

The chain joins TRBV7-2 to TRBJ2-5; 10 nucleotides agree with TRBD2. The germline gives CDR1 SGHTA, CDR2 FQGNSA. V shed 5 bases and J 4 bases; nucleotides not matched to a gene: 10. CDR3 length: 16 residues. CDR3 loop: CASSQQGTSVGETQYF. The DNA of the CDR3 is TGTGCCAGCAGCCAACAAGGGACTAGCGTCGGAGAGACCCAGTACTTC.

In this sample, this clone turned up a few times. Other DNA sequences in the sample encode the same CDR3. The genes are TRBV29-1 and TRBJ2-3; no clear D gene. Between the trimmed V and J ends, which lost 3 bases and 0 bases, there was a span of 1 base. The germline CDR1 and CDR2 sequences are SQVTM and ANQGSEA. The CDR3 is made up of 11 amino acids. The CDR3 region has the DNA TGCAGCGTTGAGAGCACAGATACGCAGTATTTT. Translating it yields CSVESTDTQYF.

This clone was counted once. The J gene is TRBJ1-5, the V gene TRBV29-1, with 7 bases fitting TRBD1. This CDR3 has 13 amino acids. The V and J ends lost 6 bases and 4 bases, in that order; junction bases with no gene match: 6. Germline lookup yields CDR1 SQVTM and CDR2 ANQGSEA. The CDR3 nucleotides are TGCAGCGTCCGGGACAGTGCTAATCAGCCCCAGCATTTT. Translation: CSVRDSANQPQHF.

V and J are TRBV6-1 and TRBJ1-1; D is perhaps TRBD1 (5 bases). Germline-derived CDR1 and CDR2 are MNHNS and SASEGT. CDR3 length: 15 residues. Trimming took off 1 base at V and 5 bases at J, with 14 bases between the two ends. CDR3 amino acids: CASSEGGFSGTEAFF. For the CDR3, the DNA is TGTGCCAGCAGTGAAGGGGGGTTTTCGGGGACTGAAGCTTTCTTT.

This clone was detected a few times. For the CDR3, the DNA is TGCAGCGGAGGCCCGAACACCGGGGAGCTGTTTTTT. Translating gives CSGGPNTGELFF. The chain links TRBV29-1 to TRBJ2-2; no clear D. Trimming cost V 7 bases and J 0 bases, with 6 bases left between them. The CDR3 contains 12 residues. Per the germline V gene, CDR1 is SQVTM and CDR2 is ANQGSEA.

About this clone itself: The sample contains more than one DNA sequence encoding this CDR3. This chain joins TRBV2 and TRBJ1-5, with 8 bases that match TRBD1. With 3 bases clipped from V and 4 bases from J, the junction kept 2 bases outside the gene matches. CDR1 and CDR2 from the germline V gene are SNHLY and FYNNEI. The CDR3 has 14 amino acids. The DNA for the CDR3 is TGTGCCAGCAGTGACCGACAGGGGAATCAGCCCCAGCATTTT. This gives the protein CASSDRQGNQPQHF.

A few counts support this clone. The sample holds other DNA sequences that translate to the same CDR3. The rearrangement links TRBV20-1 to TRBJ1-4; D uncertain. V shed 4 bases and J shed 5 bases, with 2 bases lying between them. Germline V gene sequence: CDR1 DFQATT, CDR2 SNEGSKA (reference sequence). The CDR3 is 10 residues long. The chain's CDR3 is CSAKNEKLFF. In DNA, the CDR3 is TGCAGTGCTAAGAATGAAAAACTGTTTTTT.